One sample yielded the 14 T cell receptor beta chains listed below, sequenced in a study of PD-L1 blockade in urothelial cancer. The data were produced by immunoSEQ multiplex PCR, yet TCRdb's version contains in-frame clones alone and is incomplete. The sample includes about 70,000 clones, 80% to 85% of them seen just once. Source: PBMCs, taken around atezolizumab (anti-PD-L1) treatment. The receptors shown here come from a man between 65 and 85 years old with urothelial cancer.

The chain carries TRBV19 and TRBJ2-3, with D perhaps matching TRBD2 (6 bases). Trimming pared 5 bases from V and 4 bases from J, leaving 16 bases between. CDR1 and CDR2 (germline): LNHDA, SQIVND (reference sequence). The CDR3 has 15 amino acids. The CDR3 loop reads CASSVGDSLPDTQYF. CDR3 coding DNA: TGTGCCAGTAGTGTAGGGGACTCCCTTCCAGATACGCAGTATTTT.

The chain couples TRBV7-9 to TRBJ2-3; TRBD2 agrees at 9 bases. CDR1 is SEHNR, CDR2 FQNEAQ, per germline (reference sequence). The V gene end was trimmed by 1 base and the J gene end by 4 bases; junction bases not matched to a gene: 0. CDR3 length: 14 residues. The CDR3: CASSLVAGADTQYF. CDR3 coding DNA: TGTGCCAGCAGCTTAGTAGCGGGAGCAGATACGCAGTATTTT.

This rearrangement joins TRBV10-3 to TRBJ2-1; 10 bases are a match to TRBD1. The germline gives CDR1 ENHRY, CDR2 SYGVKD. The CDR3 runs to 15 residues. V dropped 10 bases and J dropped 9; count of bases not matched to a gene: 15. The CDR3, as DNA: TGTGCCACCACAACCGGGACAGGGGAGAACTTTGAGCAGTTCTTC. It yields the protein CATTTGTGENFEQFF.

CDR3 sequence reads: CASSSPGLEETQYF. In DNA form, the CDR3 reads TGTGCCAGCAGTTCTCCGGGACTAGAAGAGACCCAGTACTTC. J is TRBJ2-5 and V is TRBV6-5; 8 nucleotides match TRBD2. CDR3 length: 14 amino acids. The V and J ends lost 4 bases and 3 bases, in that order; junction bases with no gene match: 4. Germline V gene sequence: CDR1 MNHEY, CDR2 SVGAGI.

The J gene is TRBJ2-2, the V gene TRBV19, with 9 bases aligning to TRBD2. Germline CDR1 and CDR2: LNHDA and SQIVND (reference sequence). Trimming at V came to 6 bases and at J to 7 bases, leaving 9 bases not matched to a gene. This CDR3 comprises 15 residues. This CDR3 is CASSKSGRIGGELFF. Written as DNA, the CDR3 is TGTGCCAGTAGCAAGAGCGGGAGGATCGGCGGGGAGCTGTTTTTT.

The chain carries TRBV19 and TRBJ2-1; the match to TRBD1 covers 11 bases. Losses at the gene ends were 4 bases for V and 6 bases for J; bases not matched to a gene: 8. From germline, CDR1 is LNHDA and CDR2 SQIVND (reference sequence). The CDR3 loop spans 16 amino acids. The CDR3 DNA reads TGTGCCAGTAGTAGGGGCCCCGGGACAGGGGGCAATGAGCAGTTCTTC. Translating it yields CASSRGPGTGGNEQFF.

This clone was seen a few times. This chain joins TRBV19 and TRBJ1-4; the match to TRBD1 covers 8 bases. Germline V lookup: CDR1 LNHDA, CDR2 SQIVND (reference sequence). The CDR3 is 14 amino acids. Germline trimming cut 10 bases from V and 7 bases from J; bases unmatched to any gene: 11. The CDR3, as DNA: TGTGCCACCCAAACCGGGGGGACAGGTGAAAAACTGTTTTTT. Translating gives CATQTGGTGEKLFF.

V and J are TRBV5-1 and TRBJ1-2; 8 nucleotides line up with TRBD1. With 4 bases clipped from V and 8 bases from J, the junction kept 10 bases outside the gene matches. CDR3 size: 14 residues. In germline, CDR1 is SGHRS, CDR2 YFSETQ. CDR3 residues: CASSGGDRRNGYTF. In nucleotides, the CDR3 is TGCGCCAGCAGCGGGGGGGACAGGAGGAACGGCTACACCTTC.

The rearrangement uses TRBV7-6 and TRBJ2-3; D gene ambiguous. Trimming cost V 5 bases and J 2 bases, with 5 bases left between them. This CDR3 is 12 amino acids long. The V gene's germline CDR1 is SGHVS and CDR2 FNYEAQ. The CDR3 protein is CASSQLTDTQYF. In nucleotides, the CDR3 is TGTGCCAGCAGCCAACTCACAGATACGCAGTATTTT.

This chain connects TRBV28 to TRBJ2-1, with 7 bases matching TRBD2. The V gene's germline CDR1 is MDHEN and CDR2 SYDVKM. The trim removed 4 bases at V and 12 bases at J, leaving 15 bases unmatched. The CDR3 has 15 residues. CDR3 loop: CASSWGLAGVTGQFF. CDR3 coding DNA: TGTGCCAGCAGTTGGGGACTGGCGGGAGTGACCGGGCAGTTCTTC.

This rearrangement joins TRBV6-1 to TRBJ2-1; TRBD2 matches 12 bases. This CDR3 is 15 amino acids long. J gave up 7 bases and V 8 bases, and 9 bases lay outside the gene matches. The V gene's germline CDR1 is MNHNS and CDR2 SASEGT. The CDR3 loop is CASSRLAGEVNEQFF. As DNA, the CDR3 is TGTGCCAGCTCAAGACTAGCGGGAGAAGTGAATGAGCAGTTCTTC.

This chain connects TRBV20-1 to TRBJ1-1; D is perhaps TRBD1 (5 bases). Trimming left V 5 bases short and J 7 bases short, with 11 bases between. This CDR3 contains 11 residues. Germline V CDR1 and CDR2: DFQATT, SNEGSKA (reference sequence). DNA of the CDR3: TGCAGTGCTGTATGGGGGGGTGAAGCTTTCTTT. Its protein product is CSAVWGGEAFF.

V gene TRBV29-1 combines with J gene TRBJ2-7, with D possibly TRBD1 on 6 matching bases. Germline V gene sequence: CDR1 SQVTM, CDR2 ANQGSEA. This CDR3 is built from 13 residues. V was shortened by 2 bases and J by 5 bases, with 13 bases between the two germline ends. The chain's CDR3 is CSVELQGPHEQYF. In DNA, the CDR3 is TGCAGCGTTGAACTGCAGGGGCCCCACGAGCAGTACTTC.

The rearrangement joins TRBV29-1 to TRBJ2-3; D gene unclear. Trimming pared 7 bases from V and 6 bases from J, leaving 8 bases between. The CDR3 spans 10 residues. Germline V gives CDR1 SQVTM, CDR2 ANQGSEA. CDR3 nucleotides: TGCAGCGCTCGTATGGATACGCAGTATTTT. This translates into CSARMDTQYF.